One sample yielded the 24 T cell receptor beta chains listed below, sequenced in a study of blood T cell repertoires in COVID-19. The table came from immunoSEQ multiplex PCR; TCRdb's copy has only in-frame clones and leaves some out. The sample yields under 300,000 clones, 80% to 90% seen once. The sample taken for sequencing was peripheral blood. These receptors all stem from a man aged 60 to 75 with acute or convalescent COVID-19.

This chain uses TRBV30 with TRBJ2-7; D is possibly TRBD2 (7 bases). CDR3 size: 15 residues. CDR1 is GTSNPN and CDR2 is SVGIG in the germline V gene (reference sequence). V shed 3 bases and J shed 3 bases, with 18 bases lying between them. CDR3 nucleotide sequence: TGTGCCTGGAGCCAAGGGGGGGCAGGGGTCTACGAGCAGTACTTC. Protein sequence: CAWSQGGAGVYEQYF.

V and J are TRBV19 and TRBJ2-1, with 7 bases matching TRBD2. The CDR3 length is 14 residues. The germline CDR1 and CDR2 sequences are LNHDA and SQIVND (reference sequence). The ends lost 5 bases at V and 8 bases at J; junction bases unmatched: 9. The CDR3 loop is CASSSYVAGYEQFF. The CDR3 DNA reads TGTGCCAGTAGTTCTTACGTAGCGGGTTATGAGCAGTTCTTC.

This clone has just a few counts. The genes are TRBV29-1 and TRBJ1-2; unclear D gene. The germline V gene has CDR1 SQVTM and CDR2 ANQGSEA. Between the trimmed V and J ends, which lost 8 bases and 3 bases, there was a span of 13 bases. This CDR3 is 12 amino acids long. The CDR3 DNA sequence: TGCAGCCTGGGAGACACACACTATGGCTACACCTTC. This gives the protein CSLGDTHYGYTF. The full variable domain, rest sourced from reference TRBV29-1 and TRBJ1-2, is SAVISQKPSRDICQRGTSLTIQCQVDSQVTMMFWYRQQPGQSLTLIATANQGSEATYESGFVIDKFPISRPNLTFSTLTVSNMSPEDSSIYLCSLGDTHYGYTFGSGTRLTVV.

The CDR3 loop reads CASSHREARETQYF. The CDR3 DNA is TGCGCCAGCAGCCATCGGGAGGCACGAGAGACCCAGTACTTC. The chain employs TRBV4-1 and TRBJ2-5, with 7 bases lining up with TRBD2. J lost 4 bases, V lost 3 bases, and 5 bases had no gene match. The CDR3 loop spans 14 amino acids. Per the germline V gene, CDR1 is MGHRA and CDR2 is YSYEKL.

The rearrangement joins TRBV28 to TRBJ1-1; 10 positions match TRBD1. The V segment lost 3 bases and the J segment 4 bases; nucleotides outside the gene matches: 5. Germline V gene data show CDR1 as MDHEN and CDR2 as SYDVKM. The CDR3 totals 15 residues. As DNA, the CDR3 is TGTGCCAGCAGTTTCCGGGACAGGGGATTCACTGAAGCTTTCTTT. Its protein product is CASSFRDRGFTEAFF.

The chain couples TRBV6-5 to TRBJ1-5; tentative D call: TRBD1 (5 bases). V lost 8 bases and J lost 2, with 13 bases in between. The CDR3 is 14 residues long. CDR1 is MNHEY, CDR2 SVGAGI, per germline. CDR3 sequence (DNA): TGTGCCAGCGCCAGCAGGGCGGGCAATCAGCCCCAGCATTTT. This sequence encodes CASASRAGNQPQHF.

J is TRBJ2-7 and V is TRBV28; 9 nucleotides align to TRBD1. The CDR3 has 13 residues. CDR1 and CDR2 (germline): MDHEN, SYDVKM. V was clipped by 3 bases and J by 6 bases; unmatched bases: 3. The CDR3 reads CASSFGTGREQYF. In nucleotides, the CDR3 is TGTGCCAGCAGTTTCGGGACAGGGCGCGAGCAGTACTTC.

The chain carries TRBV4-3 and TRBJ1-4, with TRBD1 matching over 7 bases. Germline loops: CDR1 LGHNA, CDR2 YSLEER. V lost 5 bases and J lost 3; bases outside the gene matches: 3. The CDR3 length is 14 residues. CDR3: CASSAGGANEKLFF. DNA of the CDR3: TGCGCCAGCAGCGCAGGGGGAGCTAATGAAAAACTGTTTTTT.

Remarks on this clone: The DNA is left out, because the CDR3 cannot be placed on it with certainty; the CDR3 is given as TCRdb lists it. The rearrangement links TRBV28 to TRBJ1-1; the table's D call, TRBD1, was not checked against the DNA. With termini counted, the CDR3 has 12 amino acids. Per the germline V gene, CDR1 is MDHEN and CDR2 is SYDVKM. This CDR3 is CASRVGQGIWDF.

The CDR3 coding sequence is TGTGCCAGCAGCTCTCGACAGGGGGCAGGACAGCCCCAGCATTTT. Translated: CASSSRQGAGQPQHF. The genes are TRBV13 and TRBJ1-5, with 10 bases that match TRBD1. CDR1 is PRHDT and CDR2 is FYEKMQ in the germline V gene (reference sequence). The junction had 7 bases not matched to a gene; V was cut back by 4 bases and J by 7 bases. The CDR3 runs 15 residues.

J is TRBJ2-5 and V is TRBV9; TRBD2 agrees at 9 bases. This CDR3 is built from 15 residues. Trimming cost V 3 bases and J 4 bases; bases outside gene matches: 7. Germline CDR1 and CDR2: SGDLS and YYNGEE. In DNA form, the CDR3 reads TGTGCCAGCAGCGGGAGCGGGAGGTTTGGAGAGACCCAGTACTTC. Translated: CASSGSGRFGETQYF.

The chain's CDR3 is CASSQAGQPQHF. The CDR3 nucleotides read TGTGCCAGCAGCCAAGCGGGACAGCCCCAGCATTTT. The chain is built from TRBV3-1 (or the pseudogene TRBV3-2) and TRBJ1-5; D gene ambiguous. There are 12 residues in the CDR3. CDR1 and CDR2 from the germline V gene are LGHDT and YNNKEL (reference sequence). V was pared by 1 base and J by 7 bases, with 5 bases between.

J is TRBJ2-7 and V is TRBV10-3; TRBD2 matches at 8 bases. V lost 5 bases to trimming and J lost 0 bases; unmatched junction nucleotides: 6. Germline V gene sequence: CDR1 ENHRY, CDR2 SYGVKD. The CDR3 loop spans 15 amino acids. CDR3 sequence reads: CAISQTSASSYEQYF. CDR3 DNA: TGTGCCATCAGTCAGACTAGCGCAAGCTCCTACGAGCAGTACTTC.

The chain uses TRBV15 and TRBJ1-5; D call uncertain. This CDR3 is 13 amino acids long. V was trimmed by 4 bases and J by 7 bases, leaving 11 bases between them. Germline-derived CDR1 and CDR2 are LNHNV and YYDKDF (reference sequence). CDR3 in amino acids: CATSIGPGQPQHF. DNA for the CDR3: TGTGCCACCAGCATAGGTCCGGGACAGCCCCAGCATTTT.

The V call is TRBV7-2, the J call TRBJ2-1, with 13 nucleotides matching TRBD2. The CDR3 runs to 15 residues. Germline trimming cut 5 bases from V and 5 bases from J; bases unmatched to any gene: 3. Germline CDR1 and CDR2: SGHTA and FQGNSA. The CDR3 nucleotides read TGTGCCAGCAGCGGGGGACTAGCGGGACACAATGAGCAGTTCTTC. Translating gives CASSGGLAGHNEQFF.

V usage is TRBV28 and J usage is TRBJ2-3, with D maybe TRBD2 (6 bases). Germline lookup yields CDR1 MDHEN and CDR2 SYDVKM. Between the trimmed V and J ends, which lost 5 bases and 2 bases, there was a span of 17 bases. This CDR3 is 16 amino acids long. The DNA for the CDR3 is TGTGCCAGCAGTCCAAGAGGGACGGGGGTCACAGATACGCAGTATTTT. Its protein is CASSPRGTGVTDTQYF.

Only a few counts were recorded for this clone. This chain joins TRBV20-1 and TRBJ2-3; TRBD2 is a possible D gene (5 bases). The germline gives CDR1 DFQATT, CDR2 SNEGSKA (reference sequence). The CDR3 has 15 amino acids. The V gene lost 3 bases and the J gene lost 1 base, with 14 bases spanning the gap. DNA of the CDR3: TGCAGTGCTAGTGGGAGCGCTCAAGGCACAGATACGCAGTATTTT. It specifies CSASGSAQGTDTQYF.

This sequence joins TRBV29-1 and TRBJ1-2; D is undetermined. The CDR3 spans 14 residues. The germline V and J ends were trimmed by 2 bases and 4 bases, with 14 bases remaining between them. Germline V gene lookup returns CDR1 SQVTM and CDR2 ANQGSEA. This CDR3 reads CSVEQSGRPYGYTF. The CDR3 region has the DNA TGCAGCGTTGAACAATCGGGGAGGCCCTATGGCTACACCTTC.

The chain uses TRBV11-2 and TRBJ2-4; D remains unclear. V shed 1 base and J shed 5 bases, with 9 bases lying between them. This CDR3 contains 14 residues. The V gene's germline CDR1 is SGHAT and CDR2 FQNNGV. The CDR3 is CASSLGGPENIQYF. The DNA of the CDR3 is TGTGCCAGCAGCTTAGGTGGGCCCGAAAACATTCAGTACTTC.

V and J are TRBV28 and TRBJ2-7; the match to TRBD1 covers 8 bases. With 4 bases clipped from V and 2 bases from J, the junction kept 7 bases outside the gene matches. This CDR3 has 15 amino acids. Germline V gene sequence: CDR1 MDHEN, CDR2 SYDVKM. The CDR3 nucleotides read TGTGCCAGCAGTTATCCCAGGGGGCCCACCTACGAGCAGTACTTC. Translating it yields CASSYPRGPTYEQYF. The whole variable domain, remainder taken from reference TRBV28 and TRBJ2-7, is DVKVTQSSRYLVKRTGEKVFLECVQDMDHENMFWYRQDPGLGLRLIYFSYDVKMKEKGDIPEGYSVSREKKERFSLILESASTNQTSMYLCASSYPRGPTYEQYFGPGTRLTVT.

This chain joins TRBV19 and TRBJ2-3, with TRBD2 identical over 13 bases. Losses at the gene ends were 5 bases for V and 3 bases for J; bases not matched to a gene: 5. There are 16 residues in the CDR3. CDR1 is LNHDA, CDR2 SQIVND, per germline (reference sequence). In DNA, the CDR3 is TGTGCCAGTAGTGCCAGGACTAGCGGGAGTACAGATACGCAGTATTTT. Translation: CASSARTSGSTDTQYF.

The chain joins TRBV27 to TRBJ2-3; D is undetermined. This CDR3 spans 15 amino acids. The germline V and J ends were trimmed by 0 bases and 6 bases, with 13 bases remaining between them. The germline V gene has CDR1 MNHEY and CDR2 SMNVEV (reference sequence). CDR3 in DNA: TGTGCCAGCAGTTTATCGGTGGGCAATCTTGATACGCAGTATTTT. Translated, it gives CASSLSVGNLDTQYF.

Note on this clone: Different DNA sequences within this sample yield the same CDR3. The gene calls are TRBV5-1 and TRBJ1-1; 7 nucleotides align to TRBD1. Germline CDR1 is SGHRS and CDR2 is YFSETQ. V shed 5 bases, J shed 1 base, and the junction held 2 bases outside the gene matches. CDR3 size: 13 residues. The CDR3 bases are TGCGCCAGCAGGCCAGGGGGGAACACTGAAGCTTTCTTT. Encoded protein: CASRPGGNTEAFF.

Only one count was recorded for this clone. The chain carries TRBV20-1 and TRBJ2-1; 13 nucleotides align to TRBD2. The CDR3 totals 15 residues. Germline V gene lookup returns CDR1 DFQATT and CDR2 SNEGSKA (reference sequence). V lost 3 bases and J lost 9; bases outside the gene matches: 8. CDR3 nucleotides: TGCAGTGCTAGTGGAGGACTAGCGGGAGTAGGTGAGCAGTTCTTC. Protein: CSASGGLAGVGEQFF.